Below, 5 T cell receptor beta chains from the same sample are listed, as sequenced in a study of blood T cell repertoires in COVID-19. The data were produced by immunoSEQ multiplex PCR, yet TCRdb's version contains in-frame clones alone and is incomplete. Found here are tens of thousands of clones, over 75% of them singletons; the top ten hold under 6%. Material: peripheral blood. The receptor source for this set is a woman aged 60 to 75 with acute or convalescent COVID-19.

J is TRBJ2-7 and V is TRBV5-3; 8 positions agree with TRBD2. TRBV5-3 has ORF status, its function being uncertain. This CDR3 contains 14 residues. V was clipped by 4 bases and J by 7 bases; unmatched bases: 10. The CDR3 bases are TGTGCCAGAAGCCTGGGGACTAGGTGTATGGAGCAGTACTTC. Its translation: CARSLGTRCMEQYF.

The chain recombines TRBV24-1 with TRBJ1-3; 8 bases agree with TRBD1. The germline CDR1 and CDR2 sequences are KGHDR and SFDVKD. The CDR3 totals 18 residues. Losses at the gene ends were 4 bases for V and 0 bases for J; bases not matched to a gene: 10. The CDR3 DNA reads TGTGCCACCAGTGACTCATCACATGACAGGGGCTCTGGAAACACCATATATTTT. As protein: CATSDSSHDRGSGNTIYF.

This sequence joins TRBV7-3 and TRBJ2-3; the match to TRBD2 covers 7 bases. CDR3 length equals 15 residues. Trimming at V came to 4 bases and at J to 0 bases, leaving 4 bases not matched to a gene. The V gene's germline CDR1 is SGHTA and CDR2 FQGTGA. CDR3 loop: CASSSGTTSTDTQYF. CDR3 DNA: TGTGCCAGCAGCTCAGGGACTACCAGCACAGATACGCAGTATTTT.

This chain uses TRBV12-3 or TRBV12-4 with TRBJ1-1; possible D gene TRBD1, 5 bases. Trimming stripped 6 bases from V and 0 bases from J, with 8 bases between. The length of the CDR3 is 13 residues. CDR3 in amino acids: CASSLDMNTEAFF. For the CDR3, the DNA is TGTGCCAGCAGCCTGGACATGAACACTGAAGCTTTCTTT.

This clone was counted once. The rearrangement links TRBV19 to TRBJ2-1; no clear D gene. This CDR3 has 14 amino acids. Germline lookup yields CDR1 LNHDA and CDR2 SQIVND (reference sequence). The V and J ends lost 0 bases and 6 bases respectively, with 9 bases between them. CDR3 bases: TGTGCCAGTAGTATAGAAACTACTCTCAATGAGCAGTTCTTC. Translated: CASSIETTLNEQFF.